This T cell receptor (beta chain) is from a study of blood T cell repertoires in COVID-19. Overall study: T cells, B-cell-depleted T cells, or PBMCs provided the cDNA or gDNA that served as material.

By sample fraction, this clone is medium-sized. V dropped 1 base and J dropped 7; count of bases not matched to a gene: 9. The CDR3 is 17 residues long. The V gene's germline CDR1 is SGHAT and CDR2 FQNNGV. The repertoire was sequenced with immunoSEQ multiplex PCR; TCRdb's copy has only in-frame clones and lacks some. The top ten clones hold around 21% of a sample with roughly 73,000 clones, roughly three quarters of them seen once. The chain couples TRBV11-2 to TRBJ1-5, with TRBD1 matching over 11 bases. The sequence was collected from a man in his 70s with acute or convalescent COVID-19. The sequencing input was peripheral blood. Here the CDR3 reads CASSLAPGQGARQPQHF. CDR3 nucleotide sequence: TGTGCCAGCAGCTTAGCTCCCGGACAGGGGGCAAGACAGCCCCAGCATTTT.